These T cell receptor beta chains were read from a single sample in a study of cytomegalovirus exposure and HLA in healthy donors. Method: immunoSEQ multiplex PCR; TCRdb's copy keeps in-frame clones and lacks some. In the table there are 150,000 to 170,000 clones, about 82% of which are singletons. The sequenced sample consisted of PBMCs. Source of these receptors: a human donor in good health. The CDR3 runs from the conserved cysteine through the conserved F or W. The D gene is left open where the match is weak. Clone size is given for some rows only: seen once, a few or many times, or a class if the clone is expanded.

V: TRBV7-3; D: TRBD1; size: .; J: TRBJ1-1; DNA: TGTGCCAGCAGCTCCGACAGGGGAACTGAAGCTTTCTTT; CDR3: CASSSDRGTEAFF
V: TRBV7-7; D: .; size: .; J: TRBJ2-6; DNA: TGTGCCAGCAGCCAAAACAGGGTGGGGGCCAACGTCCTGACTTTC; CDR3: CASSQNRVGANVLTF
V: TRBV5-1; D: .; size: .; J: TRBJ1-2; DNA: TGCGCCAGCAGCTCTACAGGTCCCGAAGGCTACACCTTC; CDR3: CASSSTGPEGYTF
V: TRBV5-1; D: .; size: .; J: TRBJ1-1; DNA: TGCGCCAGCACCGTGACAGACATGAACACTGAAGCTTTCTTT; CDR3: CASTVTDMNTEAFF
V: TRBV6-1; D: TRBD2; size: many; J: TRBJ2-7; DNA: TGTGCCAGCAGTGAAGGACTAGCGGGCTCCTACGAGCAGTACTTC; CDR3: CASSEGLAGSYEQYF
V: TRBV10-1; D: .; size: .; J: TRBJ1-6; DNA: TGCGCCAGCAGAGCTCAGGGAACTTATTCACCCCTCCACTTT; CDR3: CASRAQGTYSPLHF
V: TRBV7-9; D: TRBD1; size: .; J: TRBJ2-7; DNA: TGTGCCAGCAGCCTGGACAGGTCCCTCTCCTACGAGCAGTACTTC; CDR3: CASSLDRSLSYEQYF
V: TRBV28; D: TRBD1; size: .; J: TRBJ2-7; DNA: TGTGCCAGCAGCTCATATGGGACAGGGATCCCGAACGAGCAGTACTTC; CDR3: CASSSYGTGIPNEQYF
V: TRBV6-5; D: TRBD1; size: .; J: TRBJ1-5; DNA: TGTGCCAGCAGGTCAGGGGGCTCAGGGGATCAGCCCCAGCATTTT; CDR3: CASRSGGSGDQPQHF
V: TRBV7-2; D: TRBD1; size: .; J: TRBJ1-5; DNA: TGTGCCAGCAGCCCCCAGACAGGGGAGCATCAGCCCCAGCATTTT; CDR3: CASSPQTGEHQPQHF
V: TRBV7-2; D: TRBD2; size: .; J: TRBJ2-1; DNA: TGTGCCAGCAGCTCCGACGGGACTAGCGGACTGTTACAGTTCTTC; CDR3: CASSSDGTSGLLQFF
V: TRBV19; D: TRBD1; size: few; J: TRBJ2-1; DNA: TGTGCCAGTAGTGTCGACAGGGGGCGCGTCAATGAGCAGTTCTTC; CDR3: CASSVDRGRVNEQFF
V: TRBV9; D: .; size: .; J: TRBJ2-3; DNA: TGTGCCAGCAGCGTTCTAGCATCCACAGATACGCAGTATTTT; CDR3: CASSVLASTDTQYF
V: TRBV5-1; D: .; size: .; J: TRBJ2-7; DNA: TGCGCCAGCAGCTTAGAGATAACTTACGAGCAGTACTTC; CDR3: CASSLEITYEQYF
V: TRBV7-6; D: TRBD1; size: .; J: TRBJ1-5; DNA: TGTGCCAGCAGTCGGGACAGGGGTCAGCCCCAGCATTTT; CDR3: CASSRDRGQPQHF
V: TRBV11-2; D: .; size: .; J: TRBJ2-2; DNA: TGTGCCAGCAGCTTAGGAGCTCAGAACACCGGGGAGCTGTTTTTT; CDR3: CASSLGAQNTGELFF
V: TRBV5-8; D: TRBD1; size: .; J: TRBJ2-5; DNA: TGTGCCAGCAGCCAAAGGAGGACAACGGGACAGGGGGCCCGGGAGACCCAGTACTTC; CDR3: CASSQRRTTGQGARETQYF